The 17 T cell receptor beta chains listed next were all sequenced from one sample in a study of graft-versus-host responses after intestinal transplantation. The antigens of these receptors remain unknown. Repertoires were generated with immunoSEQ multiplex PCR, while TCRdb's copy carries only in-frame clones and drops some. The table lists fewer than 90,000 clones, approximately 94% of them singletons. Source: unstimulated CD4+ T cells sorted from spleen or lymph node cells, taken before transplant. The receptors here all came from a human donor who was the organ donor for an intestinal transplant.

The V gene is TRBV11-2, the J gene TRBJ2-7; 7 bases are a match to TRBD1. The CDR3 has 16 amino acids. Germline V lookup: CDR1 SGHAT, CDR2 FQNNGV. V lost 4 bases and J lost 0; bases outside the gene matches: 9. As DNA, the CDR3 is TGTGCCAGCAGCTCTCCACAGGGGCCGAGCTCCTACGAGCAGTACTTC. Its protein product is CASSSPQGPSSYEQYF.

The count of this clone is one. J is TRBJ1-5 and V is TRBV5-5; perhaps TRBD1 as D (6 bases). The V gene lost 4 bases and the J gene lost 2 bases, with 16 bases spanning the gap. The V gene's germline CDR1 is SGHKS and CDR2 YYEKEE (reference sequence). The CDR3 runs to 16 residues. CDR3 bases: TGTGCCAGCAGCCTCGAATATGGGGGCGGCAATCAGCCCCAGCATTTT. It translates to CASSLEYGGGNQPQHF.

This chain connects TRBV5-6 to TRBJ1-1; D not resolved. CDR1 is SGHDT, CDR2 YYEEEE, per germline. V gave up 1 base and J gave up 1 base, with 5 bases separating them. The CDR3 is made up of 13 amino acids. CDR3 in DNA: TGTGCCAGCAGCTTGCTTGGGAACACTGAAGCTTTCTTT. This gives the protein CASSLLGNTEAFF.

This clone was seen just once. The gene calls are TRBV28 and TRBJ1-2; 7 bases match TRBD1. Trimming at V came to 2 bases and at J to 9 bases, leaving 9 bases not matched to a gene. Per germline, CDR1 MDHEN and CDR2 SYDVKM. The CDR3 loop spans 14 amino acids. This CDR3 reads CASSLQGVTVSYTF. The DNA for the CDR3 is TGTGCCAGCAGTTTACAGGGGGTCACTGTGAGCTACACCTTC.

CDR3 coding DNA: TGCGCCAGCAGCTGGACCAACGGACTAGCGGGGGCCAATGAGCAGTTCTTC. It encodes CASSWTNGLAGANEQFF. V usage is TRBV5-1 and J usage is TRBJ2-1; TRBD2 matches at 13 bases. CDR3 length: 17 amino acids. Germline V gene data show CDR1 as SGHRS and CDR2 as YFSETQ. V lost 3 bases to trimming and J lost 6 bases; unmatched junction nucleotides: 9.

The genes are TRBV5-4 and TRBJ1-2, with 9 bases that match TRBD1. Germline loops: CDR1 SGHNT, CDR2 YYREEE (reference sequence). This CDR3 contains 15 residues. J lost 0 bases, V lost 4 bases, and 4 bases had no gene match. CDR3 nucleotide sequence: TGTGCCAGCAGCCCATGGACAGGGGCTAACTATGGCTACACCTTC. Its protein is CASSPWTGANYGYTF.

V and J are TRBV27 and TRBJ2-7, with 10 bases identical to TRBD1. The V segment lost 5 bases and the J segment 5 bases; nucleotides outside the gene matches: 9. The germline CDR1 and CDR2 sequences are MNHEY and SMNVEV (reference sequence). This CDR3 comprises 15 residues. For the CDR3, the DNA is TGTGCCAGCAGTCCCGGGACAGGGGTGCCCCACGAGCAGTACTTC. It yields the protein CASSPGTGVPHEQYF.

This chain uses TRBV28 with TRBJ2-2, with D hard to call. CDR1 is MDHEN and CDR2 is SYDVKM in the germline V gene. V was cut by 10 bases and J by 3 bases, with 9 bases left in between. The CDR3 is made up of 12 amino acids. The CDR3 DNA reads TGTGCCACCCAAAGACACACCGGGGAGCTGTTTTTT. This gives the protein CATQRHTGELFF.

This sequence joins TRBV2 and TRBJ2-7, with 8 bases identical to TRBD1. The trim removed 6 bases at V and 4 bases at J, leaving 14 bases unmatched. The CDR3 runs 16 residues. CDR1 is SNHLY and CDR2 is FYNNEI in the germline V gene. Here the CDR3 DNA reads TGTGCCAGCAGCCCCACCCCGGACAGGGCAAAATACGAGCAGTACTTC. Amino acids: CASSPTPDRAKYEQYF. The full variable domain, rest sourced from reference TRBV2 and TRBJ2-7, is EPEVTQTPSHQVTQMGQEVILRCVPISNHLYFYWYRQILGQKVEFLVSFYNNEISEKSEIFDDQFSVERPDGSNFTLKIRSTKLEDSAMYFCASSPTPDRAKYEQYFGPGTRLTVT.

The V call is TRBV11-3, the J call TRBJ2-7; 8 nucleotides match TRBD1. The V gene's germline CDR1 is SGHNT and CDR2 YENEEA. The length of the CDR3 is 17 residues. With V trimmed by 1 base and J by 0 bases, 8 bases remained unmatched. The CDR3 protein is CASSLAPTGAGSYEQYF. The CDR3 region has the DNA TGTGCCAGCAGCTTAGCCCCGACAGGGGCCGGCTCCTACGAGCAGTACTTC.

The chain carries TRBV5-1 and TRBJ1-6; 9 nucleotides agree with TRBD1. The CDR3 consists of 14 residues. Trimming cost V 4 bases and J 9 bases; bases outside gene matches: 5. Per the germline V gene, CDR1 is SGHRS and CDR2 is YFSETQ. The DNA for the CDR3 is TGCGCCAGCAGCCGGGACAGGGAAGGTTCACCCCTCCACTTT. This translates into CASSRDREGSPLHF.

Here the CDR3 reads CAISEGTSGLWETQYF. CDR3 coding DNA: TGTGCCATCAGTGAGGGGACTAGCGGGCTCTGGGAGACCCAGTACTTC. This chain uses TRBV10-3 with TRBJ2-5, with TRBD2 matching over 12 bases. The CDR3 has 16 amino acids. From germline, CDR1 is ENHRY and CDR2 SYGVKD. Trimming took 2 bases from V and 5 from J; bases not matched to a gene: 6.

CDR3 sequence reads: CASSQGTGLSNEQFF. CDR3 DNA sequence: TGTGCCAGCAGCCAGGGGACAGGGTTATCGAATGAGCAGTTCTTC. V and J are TRBV5-6 and TRBJ2-1, with 9 bases matching TRBD1. V shed 4 bases and J 7 bases; nucleotides not matched to a gene: 9. The CDR3 loop spans 15 amino acids. Germline assignment: CDR1 SGHDT and CDR2 YYEEEE.

This chain connects TRBV7-2 to TRBJ2-7; D may be TRBD1 (6 bases). The V end lost 5 bases, the J end lost 0 bases, and 11 bases lay between the germline ends. The CDR3 has 14 residues. Per germline, CDR1 SGHTA and CDR2 FQGNSA. As DNA, the CDR3 is TGTGCCAGCAGCCCAGGGGTAAGCTCCTACGAGCAGTACTTC. Translating gives CASSPGVSSYEQYF. Together with reference TRBV7-2 and TRBJ2-7, the CDR3 gives the full variable domain: GAGVSQSPSNKVTEKGKDVELRCDPISGHTALYWYRQSLGQGLEFLIYFQGNSAPDKSGLPSDRFSAERTGGSVSTLTIQRTQQEDSAVYLCASSPGVSSYEQYFGPGTRLTVT.

This clone was found once. CDR3 in DNA: TGCGCCAGCAATCGACTAGCGGGGGGTGACGAGCAGTACTTC. It specifies CASNRLAGGDEQYF. The chain carries TRBV5-1 and TRBJ2-5; the match to TRBD2 covers 13 bases. The J call could be wrong; TRBJ2-7 is a better fit for the DNA end. CDR3 size: 14 residues. Germline-derived CDR1 and CDR2 are SGHRS and YFSETQ.

The gene calls are TRBV6-5 and TRBJ1-3; the D is unclear. Germline assignment: CDR1 MNHEY and CDR2 SVGAGI. Trimming cost V 7 bases and J 0 bases, with 13 bases left between them. There are 15 residues in the CDR3. The CDR3 region is CASIPYTSSGNTIYF. The CDR3 DNA reads as TGTGCCAGCATTCCCTACACTTCCTCTGGAAACACCATATATTTT.

The chain employs TRBV7-2 and TRBJ2-6, with D uncertain. Germline V gene data show CDR1 as SGHTA and CDR2 as FQGNSA. V lost 5 bases, J lost 2 bases, and 13 bases lay in between. CDR3 length: 16 residues. CDR3 protein: CASSVNTIPGANVLTF. The CDR3 bases are TGTGCCAGCAGCGTCAATACGATTCCTGGGGCCAACGTCCTGACTTTC.